These T cell receptor beta chains were read from a single sample in a study of T cell changes during pregnancy in multiple sclerosis. Some clones are missing from TCRdb's copy, which holds only in-frame ones; the method was immunoSEQ multiplex PCR. The table has 45,000 to 50,000 clones, 92% seen once. Specimen: peripheral blood, collected in the third trimester of pregnancy. The receptors derive from a female donor with multiple sclerosis, enrolled in a pregnancy study. Each CDR3 is given with its conserved first and last residue. The D gene is left open where the match is weak. Only part of the rows carry a size: once, few, many, or a class if the clone is expanded.

V gene: TRBV5-1
J gene: TRBJ2-3
clone size: -
D gene: -
CDR3 protein: CASSSDGLGTDTQYF
CDR3 DNA: TGCGCCAGCAGCTCCGACGGACTGGGGACAGATACGCAGTATTTT

V gene: TRBV12-5
J gene: TRBJ2-5
clone size: -
D gene: TRBD2
CDR3 protein: CASGPGTIETQYF
CDR3 DNA: TGTGCTAGTGGTCCCGGGACTATAGAGACCCAGTACTTC

V gene: TRBV7-9
J gene: TRBJ2-1
clone size: -
D gene: -
CDR3 protein: CASSLGGGAHNEQFF
CDR3 DNA: TGTGCCAGCAGCTTAGGAGGGGGAGCCCACAATGAGCAGTTCTTC

V gene: TRBV19
J gene: TRBJ2-5
clone size: -
D gene: TRBD1
CDR3 protein: CASSIDPGQGARETQYF
CDR3 DNA: TGTGCCAGTAGTATAGACCCGGGACAGGGGGCGAGGGAGACCCAGTACTTC

V gene: TRBV19
J gene: TRBJ2-2
clone size: -
D gene: TRBD2
CDR3 protein: CASRGLAGETGELFF
CDR3 DNA: TGTGCCAGTAGAGGACTAGCGGGAGAAACCGGGGAGCTGTTTTTT

V gene: TRBV7-9
J gene: TRBJ2-5
clone size: -
D gene: TRBD2
CDR3 protein: CASSRVSGTTKETQYF
CDR3 DNA: TGTGCCAGCAGCCGAGTTTCCGGGACTACAAAAGAGACCCAGTACTTC

V gene: TRBV5-1
J gene: TRBJ2-1
clone size: -
D gene: TRBD1
CDR3 protein: CASSKDRANEQFF
CDR3 DNA: TGCGCCAGCAGCAAGGACAGGGCCAATGAGCAGTTCTTC

V gene: TRBV19
J gene: TRBJ2-1
clone size: -
D gene: TRBD2
CDR3 protein: CASTPLRGGHNEQFF
CDR3 DNA: TGTGCCAGTACTCCATTAAGGGGAGGGCACAATGAGCAGTTCTTC

V gene: TRBV23-1
J gene: TRBJ2-2
clone size: -
D gene: TRBD2
CDR3 protein: CASRGLAGDSDGELFF
CDR3 DNA: TGCGCCAGCCGGGGACTAGCGGGAGATTCGGACGGGGAGCTGTTTTTT

V gene: TRBV4-3
J gene: TRBJ1-1
clone size: -
D gene: TRBD1
CDR3 protein: CASSPRGQMNTEAFF
CDR3 DNA: TGCGCCAGCAGCCCAAGGGGACAGATGAACACTGAAGCTTTCTTT

V gene: TRBV4-2
J gene: TRBJ1-2
clone size: -
D gene: TRBD1
CDR3 protein: CASSQGLTGTGFWGYTF
CDR3 DNA: TGTGCCAGCAGCCAAGGACTAACCGGGACAGGGTTTTGGGGCTACACCTTC

V gene: TRBV18
J gene: TRBJ2-3
clone size: -
D gene: -
CDR3 protein: CASSISADTQYF
CDR3 DNA: TGTGCCAGCTCAATCAGCGCGGATACGCAGTATTTT

V gene: TRBV28
J gene: TRBJ2-7
clone size: -
D gene: -
CDR3 protein: CASKIREAHEQYF
CDR3 DNA: TGTGCCAGCAAGATCAGGGAAGCTCACGAGCAGTACTTC

V gene: TRBV28
J gene: TRBJ1-1
clone size: -
D gene: -
CDR3 protein: CASKRAEAFF
CDR3 DNA: TGTGCCAGCAAACGAGCTGAAGCTTTCTTT

V gene: TRBV4-3
J gene: TRBJ2-1
clone size: -
D gene: TRBD2
CDR3 protein: CASSQVARGRAGNEQFF
CDR3 DNA: TGCGCCAGCAGCCAAGTCGCACGGGGGAGGGCCGGGAATGAGCAGTTCTTC

V gene: TRBV10-2
J gene: TRBJ1-1
clone size: -
D gene: -
CDR3 protein: CASSVLPPTEAFF
CDR3 DNA: TGCGCCAGCAGTGTCCTCCCCCCCACTGAAGCTTTCTTT

V gene: TRBV28
J gene: TRBJ2-7
clone size: -
D gene: -
CDR3 protein: CASSLRHSSPYEQYF
CDR3 DNA: TGTGCCAGCAGTTTACGACATTCCTCGCCCTACGAGCAGTACTTC

V gene: TRBV11-1
J gene: TRBJ2-1
clone size: once
D gene: TRBD2
CDR3 protein: CASRGTSGTREQFF
CDR3 DNA: TGTGCCAGCAGAGGGACTAGCGGGACGAGGGAGCAGTTCTTC

V gene: TRBV11-3
J gene: TRBJ2-7
clone size: -
D gene: -
CDR3 protein: CASSPIDSTGEQYF
CDR3 DNA: TGTGCCAGCAGCCCGATCGATTCAACAGGCGAGCAGTACTTC

V gene: TRBV9
J gene: TRBJ1-3
clone size: -
D gene: TRBD1
CDR3 protein: CASSTRDRGLSGNTIYF
CDR3 DNA: TGTGCCAGCAGCACCCGGGACAGGGGGCTCTCTGGAAACACCATATATTTT

V gene: TRBV15
J gene: TRBJ2-3
clone size: -
D gene: -
CDR3 protein: CATSSEGASTDTQYF
CDR3 DNA: TGTGCCACCAGCAGTGAAGGGGCTAGCACAGATACGCAGTATTTT

V gene: TRBV15
J gene: TRBJ1-5
clone size: once
D gene: TRBD1
CDR3 protein: CATSIGVGTGLTEPQHF
CDR3 DNA: TGTGCCACCAGCATTGGGGTAGGGACAGGCCTGACGGAGCCCCAGCATTTT

V gene: TRBV5-1
J gene: TRBJ2-7
clone size: -
D gene: TRBD2
CDR3 protein: CASSQVAGPYEQYF
CDR3 DNA: TGCGCCAGCAGCCAAGTAGCGGGACCCTACGAGCAGTACTTC

V gene: TRBV6-4
J gene: TRBJ2-2
clone size: -
D gene: TRBD2
CDR3 protein: CASSEEAGASTGELFF
CDR3 DNA: TGTGCCAGCAGTGAAGAGGCGGGAGCGAGCACCGGGGAGCTGTTTTTT

V gene: TRBV30
J gene: TRBJ1-1
clone size: -
D gene: -
CDR3 protein: CAWSEASSEAFF
CDR3 DNA: TGTGCCTGGAGTGAAGCGTCTTCTGAAGCTTTCTTT

V gene: TRBV6-5
J gene: TRBJ1-2
clone size: -
D gene: TRBD1
CDR3 protein: CASSRFQGASNGYTF
CDR3 DNA: TGTGCCAGCAGCCGCTTCCAGGGGGCGTCAAATGGCTACACCTTC